One and the same sample provided the 15 T cell receptor beta chains below, sequenced in a study of OX40 agonist ivuxolimab in advanced cancers. TCRdb keeps only in-frame clones here, not all; method: immunoSEQ multiplex PCR. There are approximately 60,000 clones in the sample; roughly 89% occur only once, and approximately 5.6% lies in the top ten. The sample here was CD4+ or CD8+ T cells sorted from blood, taken in a trial of the OX40 agonist ivuxolimab. Every receptor here comes from an adult with an advanced solid tumor such as melanoma, head and neck, liver or kidney cancer.

V usage is TRBV5-6 and J usage is TRBJ1-5; the D is unclear. CDR3 size: 15 residues. The germline V gene has CDR1 SGHDT and CDR2 YYEEEE. V gave up 1 base and J gave up 0 bases, with 8 bases separating them. CDR3 DNA: TGTGCCAGCAGCTTGTCAGGATATAGCAATCAGCCCCAGCATTTT. Protein product: CASSLSGYSNQPQHF.

This sequence joins TRBV5-5 and TRBJ2-1; D may be TRBD1 or TRBD2 (5 bases each). The CDR3 spans 15 residues. Trimming removed 4 bases from V and 0 bases from J, with 11 bases in between. Germline loops: CDR1 SGHKS, CDR2 YYEKEE (reference sequence). DNA for the CDR3: TGTGCCAGCAGCCGGGACGGGTTCTCCTACAATGAGCAGTTCTTC. This codes for CASSRDGFSYNEQFF.

Turning to this clone: At one of its ends the junction is not consistent with the germline gene, which may arise from a read error. This sequence joins TRBV7-7 and TRBJ2-7; D is tentatively TRBD1 or TRBD2 (5 bases each). This CDR3 comprises 15 residues. CDR1 and CDR2 from the germline V gene are SSHAT and FNYEAQ (reference sequence). In DNA, the CDR3 is TGTGCTAGCAGCTTAGCGCATGGCGGACACTACGAGCAGTACTTC. Its translation: CASSLAHGGHYEQYF.

This rearrangement joins TRBV21-1 to TRBJ2-5; the table's D call TRBD1 went unverified against the DNA. TRBV21-1 is labeled a pseudogene. The CDR3 loop spans 17 amino acids. The CDR3 DNA is TGTGCCAGCAGAAAAAAGAGGGGGACAGGGGGCCAAAAGACCCAGTACTTC. This encodes CASRKKRGTGGQKTQYF.

The gene calls are TRBV4-1 and TRBJ2-3; no clear D. The V and J ends lost 1 base and 4 bases respectively, with 18 bases between them. Germline V gives CDR1 MGHRA, CDR2 YSYEKL. The CDR3 runs to 17 residues. CDR3 sequence reads: CASSQGTFGYRADTQYF. In DNA form, the CDR3 reads TGCGCCAGCAGCCAAGGGACCTTCGGTTATCGCGCAGATACGCAGTATTTT.

The J gene is TRBJ2-6, the V gene TRBV4-2, with 11 bases matching TRBD2. V gave up 0 bases and J gave up 0 bases; unmatched junction bases: 10. The CDR3 runs 21 residues. Germline values: CDR1 LGHNA, CDR2 YNFKEQ. The CDR3 loop is CASSQDQTGGLAASGANVLTF. Here the CDR3 DNA reads TGTGCCAGCAGCCAAGATCAAACAGGGGGACTAGCGGCCTCTGGGGCCAACGTCCTGACTTTC.

This sequence joins TRBV10-3 and TRBJ2-3, with D perhaps TRBD1 or TRBD2 (5 bases each). There are 13 residues in the CDR3. Germline lookup yields CDR1 ENHRY and CDR2 SYGVKD. V was cut by 5 bases and J by 6 bases, with 12 bases left in between. CDR3 residues: CAISPGAVDTQYF. The CDR3 DNA is TGTGCCATCAGTCCCGGGGCCGTGGATACGCAGTATTTT.

The rearrangement joins TRBV7-3 to TRBJ2-2; D is perhaps TRBD1 or TRBD2 (5 bases each). The germline gives CDR1 SGHTA, CDR2 FQGTGA. With 5 bases removed from V and 6 bases from J, the gap between germline ends came to 13 bases. The CDR3 loop spans 14 amino acids. The CDR3 bases are TGTGCCAGCAGCCCGACGAGGGGCGCCGGGGAGCTGTTTTTT. Translated: CASSPTRGAGELFF.

The chain recombines TRBV6-4 with TRBJ1-2; no clear D gene. Germline CDR1 reads MRHNA; CDR2 reads SNTAGT. The CDR3 spans 19 residues. V gave up 2 bases and J gave up 4 bases, with 26 bases separating them. DNA for the CDR3: TGTGCCAGCAGTGACCCCCACGGTAGGGCACGGGGATTAAGCTATGGCTACACCTTC. This sequence encodes CASSDPHGRARGLSYGYTF.

V gene TRBV5-4 combines with J gene TRBJ1-4; weak D call: TRBD1 (5 bases). Germline V gives CDR1 SGHNT, CDR2 YYREEE (reference sequence). The CDR3 contains 16 residues. Trimming removed 2 bases at V and 0 bases at J, with 11 bases between. Here the CDR3 DNA reads TGTGCCAGCAGCTTTAGCCAGGGTTCAACTAATGAAAAACTGTTTTTT. It is translated as CASSFSQGSTNEKLFF.

This chain joins TRBV9 and TRBJ1-1, with unresolved D. CDR1 and CDR2 (germline): SGDLS, YYNGEE. CDR3 size: 14 residues. V was pared by 0 bases and J by 0 bases, with 6 bases between. CDR3 DNA: TGTGCCAGCAGCGTAGGGGCTTTGAACACTGAAGCTTTCTTT. Translation: CASSVGALNTEAFF. The complete variable domain, with remaining parts taken from reference TRBV9 and TRBJ1-1, reads DSGVTQTPKHLITATGQRVTLRCSPRSGDLSVYWYQQSLDQGLQFLIQYYNGEERAKGNILERFSAQQFPDLHSELNLSSLELGDSALYFCASSVGALNTEAFFGQGTRLTVV.

The chain recombines TRBV28 with TRBJ2-1; 11 positions agree with TRBD2. The CDR3 covers 19 residues. Germline CDR1 is MDHEN and CDR2 is SYDVKM. Losses at the gene ends were 3 bases for V and 2 bases for J; bases not matched to a gene: 12. CDR3 residues: CASSFGLAGGPGAYNEQFF. CDR3 DNA sequence: TGTGCCAGCAGTTTCGGGTTAGCGGGAGGGCCGGGGGCCTACAATGAGCAGTTCTTC.

V gene TRBV11-2 combines with J gene TRBJ2-7; 7 nucleotides agree with TRBD1. The CDR3 covers 16 residues. V lost 5 bases to trimming and J lost 7 bases; unmatched junction nucleotides: 17. Germline loops: CDR1 SGHAT, CDR2 FQNNGV. CDR3 sequence reads: CASSLSVNRGSREQYF. CDR3 nucleotide sequence: TGTGCCAGCAGCCTTTCGGTAAACAGGGGCTCCCGGGAGCAGTACTTC.

The V gene is TRBV18, the J gene TRBJ2-1, with D possibly TRBD1 on 6 matching bases. The V gene's germline CDR1 is KGHSH and CDR2 LQKENI. Trimming stripped 3 bases from V and 2 bases from J, with 17 bases between. The CDR3 is 17 amino acids. DNA of the CDR3: TGTGCCAGCTCACCGCAGATCACGAAGGGGGCCTACAATGAGCAGTTCTTC. It specifies CASSPQITKGAYNEQFF.

This clone has a single count. V usage is TRBV19 and J usage is TRBJ2-5, with 11 bases aligning to TRBD2. The length of the CDR3 is 13 residues. Germline CDR1 reads LNHDA; CDR2 reads SQIVND (reference sequence). The V gene end was trimmed by 4 bases and the J gene end by 5 bases; junction bases not matched to a gene: 0. The CDR3 here is CASSTSGRETQYF. The CDR3 nucleotides are TGTGCCAGTAGTACTAGCGGGAGGGAGACCCAGTACTTC. The variable domain in full, completed from reference TRBV19 and TRBJ2-5, reads DGGITQSPKYLFRKEGQNVTLSCEQNLNHDAMYWYRQDPGQGLRLIYYSQIVNDFQKGDIAEGYSVSREKKESFPLTVTSAQKNPTAFYLCASSTSGRETQYFGPGTRLLVL.